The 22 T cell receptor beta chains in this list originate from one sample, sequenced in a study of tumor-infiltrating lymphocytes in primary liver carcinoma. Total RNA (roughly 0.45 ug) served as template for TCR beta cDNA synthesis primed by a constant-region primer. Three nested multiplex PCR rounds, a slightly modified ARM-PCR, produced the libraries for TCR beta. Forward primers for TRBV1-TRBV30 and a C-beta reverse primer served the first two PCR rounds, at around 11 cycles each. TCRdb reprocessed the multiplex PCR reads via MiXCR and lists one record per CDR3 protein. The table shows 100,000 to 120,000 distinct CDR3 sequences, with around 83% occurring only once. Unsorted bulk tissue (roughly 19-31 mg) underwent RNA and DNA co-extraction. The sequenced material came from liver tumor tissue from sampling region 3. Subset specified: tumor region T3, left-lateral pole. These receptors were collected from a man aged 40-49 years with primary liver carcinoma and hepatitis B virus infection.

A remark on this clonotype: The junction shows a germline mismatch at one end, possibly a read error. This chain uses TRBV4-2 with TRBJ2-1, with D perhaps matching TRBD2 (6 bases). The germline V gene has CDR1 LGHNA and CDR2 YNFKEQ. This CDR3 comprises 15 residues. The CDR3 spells CAGSRGSGPEDEQFF. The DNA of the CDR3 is TGTGCCGGCAGCCGAGGTAGCGGCCCAGAGGATGAACAGTTCTTC.

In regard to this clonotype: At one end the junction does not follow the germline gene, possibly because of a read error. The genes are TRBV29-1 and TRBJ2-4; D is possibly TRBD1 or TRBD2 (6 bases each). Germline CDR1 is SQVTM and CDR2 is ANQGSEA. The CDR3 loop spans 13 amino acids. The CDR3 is CSWGDIAKNFQYF. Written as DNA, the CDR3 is TGCAGCTGGGGGGACATAGCCAAAAACTTTCAGTACTTC.

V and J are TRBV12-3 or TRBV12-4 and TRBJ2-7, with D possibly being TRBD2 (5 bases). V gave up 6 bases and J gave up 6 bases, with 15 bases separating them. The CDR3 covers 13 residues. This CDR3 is CASRVKWEPEQYF. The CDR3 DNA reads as TGTGCCAGCAGAGTAAAATGGGAGCCCGAGCAGTACTTC.

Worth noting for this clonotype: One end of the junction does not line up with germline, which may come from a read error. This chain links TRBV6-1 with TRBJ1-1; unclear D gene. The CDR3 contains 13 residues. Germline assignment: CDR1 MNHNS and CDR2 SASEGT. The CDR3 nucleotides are TGTGCCAGTAGAGAGGGAGCTCGCCCTGAAACTTTCTTT. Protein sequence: CASREGARPETFF.

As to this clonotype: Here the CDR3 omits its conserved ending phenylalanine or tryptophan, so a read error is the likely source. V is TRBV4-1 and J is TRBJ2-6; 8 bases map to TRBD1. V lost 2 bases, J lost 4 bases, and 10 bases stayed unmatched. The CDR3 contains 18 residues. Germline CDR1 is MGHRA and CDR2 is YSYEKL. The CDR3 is CASSQPGQDVGGANVLTS. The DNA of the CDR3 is TGCGCCAGCAGCCAACCGGGACAGGATGTCGGAGGGGCCAACGTCCTGACTTCC.

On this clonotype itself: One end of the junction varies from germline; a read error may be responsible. CDR3 region: CAISFGGFTDTQYF. The CDR3 DNA sequence: TGTGCCATCAGCTTTGGCGGATTCACAGATACACAGTATTTT. This chain connects TRBV13 to TRBJ2-3; D gene uncertain. The CDR3 length is 14 residues. Germline CDR1 is PRHDT and CDR2 is FYEKMQ (reference sequence).

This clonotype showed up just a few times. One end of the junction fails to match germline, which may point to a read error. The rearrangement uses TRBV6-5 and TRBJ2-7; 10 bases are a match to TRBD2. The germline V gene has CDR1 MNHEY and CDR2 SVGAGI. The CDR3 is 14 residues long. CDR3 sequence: CASNSSAGGGEQYF. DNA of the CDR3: TGTGCCAGCAATTCTTCAGCGGGAGGGGGCGAGCAGTACTTT.

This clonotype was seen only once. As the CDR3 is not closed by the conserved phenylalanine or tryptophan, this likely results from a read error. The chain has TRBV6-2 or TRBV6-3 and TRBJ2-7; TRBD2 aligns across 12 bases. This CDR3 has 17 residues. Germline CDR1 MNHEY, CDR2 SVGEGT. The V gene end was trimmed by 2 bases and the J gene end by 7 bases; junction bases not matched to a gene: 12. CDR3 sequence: CASSYDGRTSGICEQYL. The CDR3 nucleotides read TGTGCCAGCAGTTACGATGGGAGGACTAGCGGGATCTGTGAGCAGTACTTA.

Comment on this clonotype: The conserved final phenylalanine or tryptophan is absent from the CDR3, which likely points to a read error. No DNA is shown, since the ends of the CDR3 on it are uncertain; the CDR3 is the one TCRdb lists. The CDR3 region is CACSAVAGWVNNEQLS. The chain is built from TRBV14 and TRBJ2-1; the DNA was not used to check the table's D call, TRBD2. In germline, CDR1 is SGHDN, CDR2 FVKESK. Termini included, the CDR3 measures 16 amino acids.

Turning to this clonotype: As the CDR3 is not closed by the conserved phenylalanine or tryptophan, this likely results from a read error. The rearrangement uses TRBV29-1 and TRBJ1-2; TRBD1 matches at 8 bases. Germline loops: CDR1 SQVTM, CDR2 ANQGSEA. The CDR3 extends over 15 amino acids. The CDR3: CGVGQGWGMGYGYTL. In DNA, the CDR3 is TGCGGCGTTGGACAGGGCTGGGGCATGGGCTATGGCTACACCTTA.

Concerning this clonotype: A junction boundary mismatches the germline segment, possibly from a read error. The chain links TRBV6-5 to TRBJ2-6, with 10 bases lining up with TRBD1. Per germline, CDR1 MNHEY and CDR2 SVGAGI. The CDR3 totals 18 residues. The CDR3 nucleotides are TGTGCCAGCACCCACAGGGGACAGGGGATTGGTGGGGCCAACATCCTGACTTTC. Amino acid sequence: CASTHRGQGIGGANILTF.

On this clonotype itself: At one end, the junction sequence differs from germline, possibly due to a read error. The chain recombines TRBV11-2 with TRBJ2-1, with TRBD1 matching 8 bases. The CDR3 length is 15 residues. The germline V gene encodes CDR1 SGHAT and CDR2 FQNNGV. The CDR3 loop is CASTLDPATGVEQFF. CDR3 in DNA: TGTGCCAGCACCTTAGACCCAGCGACAGGGGTTGAGCAGTTCTTC.

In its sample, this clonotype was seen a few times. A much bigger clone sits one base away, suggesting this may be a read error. Written as DNA, the CDR3 is TGCGCCAGCGCAGGGGGGGGCCAAGAGATCCAGTACTTC. Protein product: CASAGGGQEIQYF. The V call is TRBV5-1, the J call TRBJ2-5; the D gene could be TRBD1 or TRBD2 (7 bases each). The CDR3 covers 13 residues. In germline, CDR1 is SGHRS, CDR2 YFSETQ.

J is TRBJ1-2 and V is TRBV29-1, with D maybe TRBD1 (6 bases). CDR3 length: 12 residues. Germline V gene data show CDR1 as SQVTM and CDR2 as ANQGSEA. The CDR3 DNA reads TGCAGTGTGGGGGGCGATTCCTGTGGCTACACCTTC. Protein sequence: CSVGGDSCGYTF.

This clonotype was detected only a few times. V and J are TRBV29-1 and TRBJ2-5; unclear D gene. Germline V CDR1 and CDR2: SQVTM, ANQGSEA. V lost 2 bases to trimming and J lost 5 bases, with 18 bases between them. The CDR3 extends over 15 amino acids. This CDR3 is CSVESATGISETQYF. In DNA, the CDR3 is TGCAGCGTTGAATCCGCGACGGGTATATCGGAGACCCAGTACTTC.

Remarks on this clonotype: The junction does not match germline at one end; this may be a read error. The CDR3 DNA follows: TGTGCCTGGACTGTTGACAGCGGCTTGGGGGTGGATCAGTGCTTC. It codes for CAWTVDSGLGVDQCF. The chain is built from TRBV30 and TRBJ2-7; D is tentatively TRBD1 or TRBD2 (5 bases each). The CDR3 has 15 residues. The germline V gene has CDR1 GTSNPN and CDR2 SVGIG (reference sequence). The entire variable domain, with the rest obtained from reference TRBV30 and TRBJ2-7, is as follows: SQTIHQWPATLVQPVGSPLSLECTVEGTSNPNLYWYRQAAGRGLQLLFYSVGIGQISSEVPQNLSASRPQDRQFILSSKKLLLSDSGFYLCAWTVDSGLGVDQCFGPGTRLTVT.

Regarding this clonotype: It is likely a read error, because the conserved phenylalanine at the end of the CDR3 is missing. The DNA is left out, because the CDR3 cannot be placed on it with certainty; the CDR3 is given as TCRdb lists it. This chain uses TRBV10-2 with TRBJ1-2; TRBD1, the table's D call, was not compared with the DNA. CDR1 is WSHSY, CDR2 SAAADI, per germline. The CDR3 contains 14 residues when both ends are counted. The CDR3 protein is CASSGQGMKYGYTI.

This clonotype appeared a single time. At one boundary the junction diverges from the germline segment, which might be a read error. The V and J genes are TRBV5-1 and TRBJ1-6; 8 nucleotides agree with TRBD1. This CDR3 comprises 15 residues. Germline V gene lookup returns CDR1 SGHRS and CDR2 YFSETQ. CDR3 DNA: TGCGCCAGCAGCTTGGGGACAGGGAGAAGTTCAACCCTCCACTTT. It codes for CASSLGTGRSSTLHF.

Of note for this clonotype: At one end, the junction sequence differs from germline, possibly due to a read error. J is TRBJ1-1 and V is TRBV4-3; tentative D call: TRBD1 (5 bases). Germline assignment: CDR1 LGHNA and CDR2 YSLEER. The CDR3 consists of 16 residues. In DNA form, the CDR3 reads TGCGCCAGCAGCCTTGTGGGCGGGGGAATGAACACTGAAACTTTCTTT. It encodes CASSLVGGGMNTETFF.

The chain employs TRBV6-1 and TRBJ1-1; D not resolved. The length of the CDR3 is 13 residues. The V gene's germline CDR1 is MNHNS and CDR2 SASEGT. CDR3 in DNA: TGTGCGAGCTCACGGGAGAGGGACACTGAAGCTTTCTTT. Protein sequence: CASSRERDTEAFF.

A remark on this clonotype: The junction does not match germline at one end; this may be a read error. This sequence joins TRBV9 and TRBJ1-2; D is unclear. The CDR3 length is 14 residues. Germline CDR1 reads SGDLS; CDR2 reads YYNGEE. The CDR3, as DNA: TGTGCCAGCAGCCTCTGGCCGGTTAACTATGGGTACACCTTC. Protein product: CASSLWPVNYGYTF.

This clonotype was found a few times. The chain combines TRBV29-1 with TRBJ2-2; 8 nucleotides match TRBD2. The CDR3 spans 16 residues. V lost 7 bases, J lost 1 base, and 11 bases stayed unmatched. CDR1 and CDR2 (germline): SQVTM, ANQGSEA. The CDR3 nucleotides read TGCAGCGCCGCAGACGGGGGGGACGTGAACACCGGGGAGCTGTTTTTT. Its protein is CSAADGGDVNTGELFF.